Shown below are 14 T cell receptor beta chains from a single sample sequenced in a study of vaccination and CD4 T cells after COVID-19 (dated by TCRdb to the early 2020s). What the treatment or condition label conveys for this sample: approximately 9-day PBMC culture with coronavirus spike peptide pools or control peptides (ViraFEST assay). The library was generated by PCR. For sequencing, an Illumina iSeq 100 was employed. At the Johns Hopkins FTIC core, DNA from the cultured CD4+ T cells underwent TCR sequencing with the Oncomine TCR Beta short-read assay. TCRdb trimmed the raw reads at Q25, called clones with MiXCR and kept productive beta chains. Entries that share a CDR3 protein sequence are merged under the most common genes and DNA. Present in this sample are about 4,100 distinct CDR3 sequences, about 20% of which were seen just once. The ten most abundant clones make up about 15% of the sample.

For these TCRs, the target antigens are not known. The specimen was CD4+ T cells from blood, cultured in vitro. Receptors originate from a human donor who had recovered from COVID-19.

CDR3 sequence reads: CASSPHQTGGQNTEAFF. The CDR3 DNA reads as TGTGCCAGCAGCCCCCATCAGACAGGAGGCCAGAACACTGAAGCTTTCTTT. The rearrangement uses TRBV6-2 or TRBV6-3 and TRBJ1-1, with D possibly TRBD1 on 6 matching bases. The CDR3 sequence is 17 residues long. Per germline, CDR1 MNHEY and CDR2 SVGEGT. Trimming stripped 6 bases from V and 1 base from J, with 21 bases between.

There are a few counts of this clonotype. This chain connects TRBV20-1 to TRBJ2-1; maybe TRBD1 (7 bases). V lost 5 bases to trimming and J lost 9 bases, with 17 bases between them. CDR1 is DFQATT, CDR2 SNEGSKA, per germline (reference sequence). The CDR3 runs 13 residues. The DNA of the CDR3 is TGCAGTGCTCGATCCCAGGGGGGCGGTGAGCAGTTCTTC. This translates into CSARSQGGGEQFF.

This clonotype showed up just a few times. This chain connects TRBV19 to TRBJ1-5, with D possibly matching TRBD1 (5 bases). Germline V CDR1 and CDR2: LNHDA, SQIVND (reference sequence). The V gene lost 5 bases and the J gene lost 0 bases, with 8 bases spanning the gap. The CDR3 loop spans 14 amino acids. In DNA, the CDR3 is TGTGCCAGTAGTCGAGGGGATAGCAATCAGCCCCAGCATTTT. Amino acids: CASSRGDSNQPQHF.

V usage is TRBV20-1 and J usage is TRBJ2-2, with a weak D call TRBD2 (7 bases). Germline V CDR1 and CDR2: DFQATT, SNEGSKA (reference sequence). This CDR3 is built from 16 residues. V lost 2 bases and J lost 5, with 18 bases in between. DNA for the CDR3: TGCAGTGCTAGACCAAGGGGGGTGGGAGGGACCGGGGAGCTGTTTTTT. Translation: CSARPRGVGGTGELFF.

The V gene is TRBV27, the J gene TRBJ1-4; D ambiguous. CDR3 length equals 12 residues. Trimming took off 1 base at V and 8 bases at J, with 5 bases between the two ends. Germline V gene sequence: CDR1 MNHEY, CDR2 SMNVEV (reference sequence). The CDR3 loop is CASSLYGEKLFF. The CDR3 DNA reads TGTGCCAGCAGTTTATACGGGGAAAAACTGTTTTTT.

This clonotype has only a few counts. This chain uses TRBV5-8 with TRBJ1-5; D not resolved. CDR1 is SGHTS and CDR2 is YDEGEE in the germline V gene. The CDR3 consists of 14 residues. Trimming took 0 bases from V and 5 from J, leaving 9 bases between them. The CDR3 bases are TGTGCCAGCAGCTTGGGAGGAGCATATCAGCCCCAGCATTTT. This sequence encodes CASSLGGAYQPQHF.

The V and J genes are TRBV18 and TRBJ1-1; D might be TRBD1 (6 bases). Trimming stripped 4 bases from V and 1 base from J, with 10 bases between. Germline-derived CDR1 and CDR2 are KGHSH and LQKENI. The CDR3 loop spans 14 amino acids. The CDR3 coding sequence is TGTGCCAGCTCACTCCGGGACAAGAACACTGAAGCTTTCTTT. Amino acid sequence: CASSLRDKNTEAFF.

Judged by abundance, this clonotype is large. CDR3 sequence (DNA): TGTGCCAGTACCCTTGGGGTTTACGCTTCAAGCAATCAGCCCCAGCATTTT. Its translation is CASTLGVYASSNQPQHF. The V call is TRBV19, the J call TRBJ1-5; no clear D. Germline V lookup: CDR1 LNHDA, CDR2 SQIVND (reference sequence). The V and J ends lost 7 bases and 1 base respectively, with 20 bases between them. The CDR3 has 17 residues.

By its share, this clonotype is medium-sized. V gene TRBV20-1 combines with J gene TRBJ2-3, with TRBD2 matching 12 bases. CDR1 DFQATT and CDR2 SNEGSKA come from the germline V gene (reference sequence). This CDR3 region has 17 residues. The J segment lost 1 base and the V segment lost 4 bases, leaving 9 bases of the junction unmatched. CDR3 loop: CSAIGPSGGAGTDTQYF. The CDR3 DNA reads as TGCAGTGCTATAGGTCCTAGCGGGGGGGCGGGCACAGATACGCAGTATTTT.

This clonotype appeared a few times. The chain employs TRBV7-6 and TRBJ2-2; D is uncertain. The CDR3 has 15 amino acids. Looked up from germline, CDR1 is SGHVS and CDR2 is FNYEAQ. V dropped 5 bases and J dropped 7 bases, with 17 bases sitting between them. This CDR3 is CASSLTANLGGELFF. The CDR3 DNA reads TGTGCCAGCAGCCTAACTGCTAACCTGGGCGGGGAGCTGTTTTTT.

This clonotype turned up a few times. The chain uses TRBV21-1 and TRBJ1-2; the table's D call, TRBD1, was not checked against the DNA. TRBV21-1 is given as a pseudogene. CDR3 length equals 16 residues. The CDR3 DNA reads TGTGCCAGCAGCAAAGCGCCTCCGACAGGGGGCAGTGGCTACACCTTC. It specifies CASSKAPPTGGSGYTF.

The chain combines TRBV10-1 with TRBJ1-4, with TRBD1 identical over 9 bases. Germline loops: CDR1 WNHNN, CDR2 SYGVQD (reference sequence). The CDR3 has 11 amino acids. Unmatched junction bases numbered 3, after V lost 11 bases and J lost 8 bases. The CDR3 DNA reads TGCGCCGGGACAGGGTACGAAAAACTGTTTTTT. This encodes CAGTGYEKLFF.

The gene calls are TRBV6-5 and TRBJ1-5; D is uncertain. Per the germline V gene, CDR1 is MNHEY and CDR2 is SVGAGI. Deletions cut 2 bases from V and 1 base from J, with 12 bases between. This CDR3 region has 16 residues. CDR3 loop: CASSYGSGRSNQPQHF. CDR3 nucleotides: TGTGCCAGCAGTTACGGCTCAGGCCGGAGCAATCAGCCCCAGCATTTT.

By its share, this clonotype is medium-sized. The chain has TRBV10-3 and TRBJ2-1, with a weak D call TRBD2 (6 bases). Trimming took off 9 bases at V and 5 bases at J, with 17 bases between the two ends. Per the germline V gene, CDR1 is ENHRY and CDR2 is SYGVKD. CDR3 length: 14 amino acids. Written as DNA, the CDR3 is TGTGCCATTTCAGACGGCCCGGGGGACAATGAGCAGTTCTTC. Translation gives CAISDGPGDNEQFF.